This T cell receptor beta chain was captured by sequencing in a study of breast tumors, draining lymph nodes, adjacent tissues. The study, taken as a whole, reports: Findings are consistent with lymph node origin and intratumoral expansion of most tumor T cells. Luminal-like breast cancer showed significantly greater tumor-nontumor repertoire similarity than basal-like breast cancer did. The lymph node origin of tumor T cells was framed as consistent with a hypothesis, not demonstrated. Tumor TCR diversity was below lymph nodes but above nontumor tissue.

TCRdb reprocessed the multiplex PCR reads via MiXCR and lists one record per CDR3 protein. Here the sample spans 85,000 to 120,000 distinct CDR3 sequences, roughly 29% being singletons. This clonotype was counted many times. The antigen is undetermined. The lymph nodes were axillary draining lymph nodes from breast cancer patients. The V and J ends lost 4 bases and 4 bases respectively, with 14 bases between them. Germline values: CDR1 MGHRA, CDR2 YSYEKL. The CDR3 spans 15 residues. The sequence was obtained from a female donor with breast cancer. Some clones in this sample may be carry-over from other donors' samples. The rearrangement joins TRBV4-1 to TRBJ1-3; TRBD1 might be the D (5 bases). Sequenced material: axillary lymph node tissue. The CDR3 protein is CASSPSGGRGNTIYF. The CDR3 nucleotides are TGCGCCAGCAGCCCAAGTGGGGGTCGGGGAAACACCATATATTTT.